This TCR beta chain was recorded in a study of T cell responses to AZD1222 COVID-19 vaccine. Clones were sequenced by immunoSEQ multiplex PCR, and TCRdb holds only the in-frame ones, with some missing. The sample has more than 100,000 clones; about 92% are singletons. Study findings and constraints: The breadth and depth of Spike-specific TCRs increased once two AZD1222 doses had been given. The sample set comprised mostly white British donors with more females, and clonal diversity was possibly underestimated. The repertoires were collected only after the peak T cell response.

Germline lookup yields CDR1 SGHVS and CDR2 FQNEAQ. The CDR3 extends over 14 amino acids. The V end was cut by 5 bases, the J end by 9 bases, with 14 bases between. Turning to this clone: Its antigen is not identified.

The sequenced sample was peripheral blood, obtained on day 0 of AZD1222 vaccination. V is TRBV7-8 and J is TRBJ1-6; maybe TRBD1 (6 bases). The receptor was derived from an adult in good health. CDR3 in amino acids: CASSLNRDGSPLHF. In nucleotides, the CDR3 is TGTGCCAGCAGCCTAAACAGGGACGGTTCACCCCTCCACTTT. The variable domain in full, completed from reference TRBV7-8 and TRBJ1-6, reads GAGVSQSPRYKVAKRGQDVALRCDPISGHVSLFWYQQALGQGPEFLTYFQNEAQLDKSGLPSDRFFAERPEGSVSTLKIQRTQQEDSAVYLCASSLNRDGSPLHFGNGTRLTVT.